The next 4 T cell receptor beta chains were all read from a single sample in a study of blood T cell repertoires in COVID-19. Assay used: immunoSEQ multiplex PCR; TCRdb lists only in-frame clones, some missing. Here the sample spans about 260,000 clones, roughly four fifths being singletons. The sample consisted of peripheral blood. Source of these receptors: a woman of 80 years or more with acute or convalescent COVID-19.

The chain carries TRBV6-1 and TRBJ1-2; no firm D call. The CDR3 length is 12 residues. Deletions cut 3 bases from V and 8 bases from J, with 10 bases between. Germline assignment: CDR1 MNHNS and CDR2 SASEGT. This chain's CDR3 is CASSDSGGGYTF. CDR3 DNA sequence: TGTGCCAGCAGTGATTCAGGAGGGGGCTACACCTTC.

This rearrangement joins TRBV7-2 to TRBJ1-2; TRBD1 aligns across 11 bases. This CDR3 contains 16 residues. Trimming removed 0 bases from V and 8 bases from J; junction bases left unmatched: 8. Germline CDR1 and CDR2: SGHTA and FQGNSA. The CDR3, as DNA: TGTGCCAGCAGCTTAGCTTCCGGGACAGGGGGTTACGGCTACACCTTC. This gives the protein CASSLASGTGGYGYTF.

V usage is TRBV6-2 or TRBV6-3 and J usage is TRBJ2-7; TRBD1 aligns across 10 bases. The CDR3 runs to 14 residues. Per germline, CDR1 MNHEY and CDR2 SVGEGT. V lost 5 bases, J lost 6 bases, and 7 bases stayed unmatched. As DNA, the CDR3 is TGTGCCAGCAGTGACAGGGGACAGGGGCTCGAGCAGTACTTC. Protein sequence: CASSDRGQGLEQYF.

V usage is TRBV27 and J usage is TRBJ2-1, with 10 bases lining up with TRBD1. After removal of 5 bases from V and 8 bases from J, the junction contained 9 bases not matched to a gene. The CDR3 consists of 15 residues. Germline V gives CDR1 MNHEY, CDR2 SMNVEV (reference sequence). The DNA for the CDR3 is TGTGCCAGCAGTCCAAGACAGGGGGCTAGGGATGAGCAGTTCTTC. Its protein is CASSPRQGARDEQFF.